This T cell receptor beta chain was retrieved from a study of T cells in Graves' hyperthyroidism and ophthalmopathy. Notes on the study in general: Expanded thyroid clonotypes (above 0.001) were mostly also found in blood. With a median lead of approximately 6 months before onset, the model predicted ophthalmopathy.

This clonotype showed up many times. Its antigen is undetermined. Amplification targeted TCR beta CDR3 regions from RNA transcripts. Using the HTBI primer set, a first-round RT-PCR was run on the TCR CDR3. TCRdb reanalysed the multiplex PCR reads using MiXCR and keeps one entry per CDR3 protein. This repertoire shows some 620,000 distinct CDR3 sequences, roughly 15% found once; its top ten account for less than 4.5%. Sequencing was done on a sample of blood. This sequence was found in a woman aged 25 to 39 with Graves' hyperthyroidism.

The CDR3 loop reads CSARVLAGVYEQYF. The DNA of the CDR3 is TGCAGTGCTAGAGTACTAGCGGGAGTGTACGAGCAGTACTTC. The V gene is TRBV20-1, the J gene TRBJ2-7; 11 nucleotides agree with TRBD2. Germline values: CDR1 DFQATT, CDR2 SNEGSKA (reference sequence). The CDR3 covers 14 residues. V gave up 1 base and J gave up 4 bases; unmatched junction bases: 3.